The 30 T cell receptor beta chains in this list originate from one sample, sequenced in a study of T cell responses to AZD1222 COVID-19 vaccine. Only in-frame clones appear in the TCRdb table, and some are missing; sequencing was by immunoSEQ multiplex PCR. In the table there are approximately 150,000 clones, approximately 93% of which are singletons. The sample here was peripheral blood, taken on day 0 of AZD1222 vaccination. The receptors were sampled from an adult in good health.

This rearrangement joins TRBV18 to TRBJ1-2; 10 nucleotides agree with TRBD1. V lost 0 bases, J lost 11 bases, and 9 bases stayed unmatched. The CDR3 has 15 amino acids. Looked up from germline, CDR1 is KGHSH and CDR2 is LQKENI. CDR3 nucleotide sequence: TGTGCCAGCTCACCACCAGGTAGGACAGGGGGAGGGTACACCTTC. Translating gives CASSPPGRTGGGYTF.

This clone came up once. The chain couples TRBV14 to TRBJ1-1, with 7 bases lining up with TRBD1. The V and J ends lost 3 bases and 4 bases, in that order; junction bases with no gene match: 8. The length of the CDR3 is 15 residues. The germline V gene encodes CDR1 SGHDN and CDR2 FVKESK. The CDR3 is CASSQGQLLGTEAFF. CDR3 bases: TGTGCCAGCAGCCAGGGACAGCTGCTGGGCACTGAAGCTTTCTTT. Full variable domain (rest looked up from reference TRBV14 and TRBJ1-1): EAGVTQFPSHSVIEKGQTVTLRCDPISGHDNLYWYRRVMGKEIKFLLHFVKESKQDESGMPNNRFLAERTGGTYSTLKVQPAELEDSGVYFCASSQGQLLGTEAFFGQGTRLTVV.

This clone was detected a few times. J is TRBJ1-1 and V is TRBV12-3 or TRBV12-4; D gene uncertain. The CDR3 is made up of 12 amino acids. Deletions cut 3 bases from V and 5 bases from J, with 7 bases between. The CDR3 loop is CASSLRRTEAFF. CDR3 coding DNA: TGTGCCAGCAGTTTGCGGCGTACTGAAGCTTTCTTT.

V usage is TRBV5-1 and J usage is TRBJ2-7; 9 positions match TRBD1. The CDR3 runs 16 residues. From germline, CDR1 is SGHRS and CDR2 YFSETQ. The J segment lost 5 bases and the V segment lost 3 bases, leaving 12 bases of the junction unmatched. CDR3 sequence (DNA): TGCGCCAGCAGCTCGTTACAGGGGGCGAGGAGGGACGAGCAGTACTTC. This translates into CASSSLQGARRDEQYF. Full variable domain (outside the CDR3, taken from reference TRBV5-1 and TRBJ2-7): KAGVTQTPRYLIKTRGQQVTLSCSPISGHRSVSWYQQTPGQGLQFLFEYFSETQRNKGNFPGRFSGRQFSNSRSEMNVSTLELGDSALYLCASSSLQGARRDEQYFGPGTRLTVT.

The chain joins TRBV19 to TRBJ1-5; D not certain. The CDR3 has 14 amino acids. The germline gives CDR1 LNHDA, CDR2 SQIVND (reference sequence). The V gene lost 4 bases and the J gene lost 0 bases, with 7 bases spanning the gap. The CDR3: CASSSWDSNQPQHF. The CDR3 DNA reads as TGTGCCAGTAGTAGTTGGGATAGCAATCAGCCCCAGCATTTT.

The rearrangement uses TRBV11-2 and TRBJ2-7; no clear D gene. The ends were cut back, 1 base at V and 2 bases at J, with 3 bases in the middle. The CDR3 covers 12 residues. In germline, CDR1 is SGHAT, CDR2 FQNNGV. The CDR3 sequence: CASSLGTYEQYF. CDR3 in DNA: TGTGCCAGCAGCTTAGGTACCTACGAGCAGTACTTC.

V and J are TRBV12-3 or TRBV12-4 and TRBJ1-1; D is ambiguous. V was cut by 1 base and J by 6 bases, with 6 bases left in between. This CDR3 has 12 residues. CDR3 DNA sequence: TGTGCCAGCAGTTTAGGGACCCCTGAAGCTTTCTTT. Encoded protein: CASSLGTPEAFF.

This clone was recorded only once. The CDR3 is CAWRRSGNTIYF. The CDR3 DNA reads as TGTGCCTGGAGGCGCTCTGGAAACACCATATATTTT. This chain uses TRBV30 with TRBJ1-3; D call uncertain. Deletions cut 3 bases from V and 0 bases from J, with 3 bases between. In germline, CDR1 is GTSNPN, CDR2 SVGIG (reference sequence). This CDR3 region has 12 residues.

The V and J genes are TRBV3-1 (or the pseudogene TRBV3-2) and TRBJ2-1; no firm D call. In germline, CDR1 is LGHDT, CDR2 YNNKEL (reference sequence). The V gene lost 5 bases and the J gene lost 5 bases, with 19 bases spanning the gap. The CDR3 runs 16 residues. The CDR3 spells CASSGDDFHSDNEQFF. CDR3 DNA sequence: TGTGCCAGCAGCGGGGATGATTTCCATTCCGACAATGAGCAGTTCTTC.

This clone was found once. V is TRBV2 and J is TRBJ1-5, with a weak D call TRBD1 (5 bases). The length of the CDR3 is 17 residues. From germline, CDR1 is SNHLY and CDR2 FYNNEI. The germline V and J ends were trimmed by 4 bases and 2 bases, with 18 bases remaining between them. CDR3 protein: CASSGDGGVGGNQPQHF. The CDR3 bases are TGTGCCAGCAGTGGTGATGGGGGGGTAGGTGGCAATCAGCCCCAGCATTTT.

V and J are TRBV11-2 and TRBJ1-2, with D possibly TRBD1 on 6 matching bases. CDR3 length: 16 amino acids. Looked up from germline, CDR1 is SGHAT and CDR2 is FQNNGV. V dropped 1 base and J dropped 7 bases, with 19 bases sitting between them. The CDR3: CASSLVGGAVFGGYTF. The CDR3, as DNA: TGTGCCAGCAGCTTAGTTGGGGGCGCAGTCTTCGGTGGCTACACCTTC.

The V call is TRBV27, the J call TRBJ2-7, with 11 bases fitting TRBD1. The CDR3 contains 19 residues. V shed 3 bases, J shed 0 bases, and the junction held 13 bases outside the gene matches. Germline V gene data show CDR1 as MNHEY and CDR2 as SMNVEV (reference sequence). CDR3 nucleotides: TGTGCCAGCAGTTTCGATGCCCCGGGGACAGGGGGTCTCTCCTACGAGCAGTACTTC. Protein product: CASSFDAPGTGGLSYEQYF.

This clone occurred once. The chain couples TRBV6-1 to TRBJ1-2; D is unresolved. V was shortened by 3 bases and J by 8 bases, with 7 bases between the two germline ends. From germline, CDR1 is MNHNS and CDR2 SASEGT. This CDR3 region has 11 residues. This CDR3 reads CASSDGFGYTF. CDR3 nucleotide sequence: TGTGCCAGCAGTGATGGGTTCGGCTACACCTTC.

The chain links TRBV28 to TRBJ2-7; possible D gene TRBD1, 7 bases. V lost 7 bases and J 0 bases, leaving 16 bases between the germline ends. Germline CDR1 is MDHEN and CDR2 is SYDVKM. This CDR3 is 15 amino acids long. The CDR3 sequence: CASMQGGFTSYEQYF. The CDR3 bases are TGTGCCAGCATGCAGGGGGGCTTTACCTCCTACGAGCAGTACTTC.

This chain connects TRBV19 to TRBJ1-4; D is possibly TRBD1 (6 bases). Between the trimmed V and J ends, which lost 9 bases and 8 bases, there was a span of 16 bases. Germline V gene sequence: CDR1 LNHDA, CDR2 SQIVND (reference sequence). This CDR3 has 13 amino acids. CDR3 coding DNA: TGTGCCAGCCACATGGGGGGGCCCGAAAAACTGTTTTTT. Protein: CASHMGGPEKLFF.

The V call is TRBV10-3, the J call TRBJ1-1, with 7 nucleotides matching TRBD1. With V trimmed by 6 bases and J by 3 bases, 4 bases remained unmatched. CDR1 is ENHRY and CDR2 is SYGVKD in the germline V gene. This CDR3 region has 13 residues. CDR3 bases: TGTGCCATCAGACTTGACAGGGACACTGAAGCTTTCTTT. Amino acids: CAIRLDRDTEAFF.

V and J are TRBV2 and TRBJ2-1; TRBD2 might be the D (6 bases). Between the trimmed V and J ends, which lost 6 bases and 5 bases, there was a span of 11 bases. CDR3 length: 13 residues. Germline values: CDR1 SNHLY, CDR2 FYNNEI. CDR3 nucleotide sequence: TGTGCCAGCAGCCTAACTAGCCACAATGAGCAGTTCTTC. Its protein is CASSLTSHNEQFF.

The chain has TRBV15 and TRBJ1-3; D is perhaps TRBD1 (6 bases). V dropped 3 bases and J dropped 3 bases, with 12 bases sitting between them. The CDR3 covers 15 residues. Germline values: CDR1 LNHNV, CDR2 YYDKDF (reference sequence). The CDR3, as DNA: TGTGCCACCAGCAGGACAGGACTGGTTGGAAACACCATATATTTT. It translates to CATSRTGLVGNTIYF.

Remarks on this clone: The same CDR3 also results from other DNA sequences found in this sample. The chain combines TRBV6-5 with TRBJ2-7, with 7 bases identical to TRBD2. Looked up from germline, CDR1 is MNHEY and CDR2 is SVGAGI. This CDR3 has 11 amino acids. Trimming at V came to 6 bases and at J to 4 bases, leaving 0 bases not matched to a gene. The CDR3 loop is CASRRGYEQYF. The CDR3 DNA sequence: TGTGCCAGCAGGCGGGGGTACGAGCAGTACTTC.

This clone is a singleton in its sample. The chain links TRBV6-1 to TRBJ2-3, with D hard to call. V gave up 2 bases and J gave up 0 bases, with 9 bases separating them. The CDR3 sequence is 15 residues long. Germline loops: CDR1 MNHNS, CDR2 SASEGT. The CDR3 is CASSELRASTDTQYF. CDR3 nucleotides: TGTGCCAGCAGTGAACTCCGTGCTAGCACAGATACGCAGTATTTT.

CDR3 sequence (DNA): TGCGCCAGCAGCCAAGGCGTCAGGGAAGCCGGTCAGCCCCAGCATTTT. The encoded protein is CASSQGVREAGQPQHF. V and J are TRBV4-1 and TRBJ1-5; D is possibly TRBD1 (5 bases). The CDR3 runs 16 residues. The V end was cut by 1 base, the J end by 6 bases, with 16 bases between. The germline V gene encodes CDR1 MGHRA and CDR2 YSYEKL.

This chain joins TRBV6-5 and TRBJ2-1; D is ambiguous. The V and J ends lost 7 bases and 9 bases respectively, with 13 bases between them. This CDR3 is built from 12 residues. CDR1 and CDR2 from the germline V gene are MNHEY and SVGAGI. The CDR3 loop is CASISGRPEQFF. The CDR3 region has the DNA TGTGCCAGCATCTCTGGCAGGCCTGAGCAGTTCTTC.

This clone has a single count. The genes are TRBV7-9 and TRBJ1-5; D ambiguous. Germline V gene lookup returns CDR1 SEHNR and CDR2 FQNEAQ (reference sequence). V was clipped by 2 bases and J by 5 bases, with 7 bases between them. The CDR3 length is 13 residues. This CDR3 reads CASSLKGDQPQHF. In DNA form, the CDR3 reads TGTGCCAGCAGCTTAAAAGGCGATCAGCCCCAGCATTTT.

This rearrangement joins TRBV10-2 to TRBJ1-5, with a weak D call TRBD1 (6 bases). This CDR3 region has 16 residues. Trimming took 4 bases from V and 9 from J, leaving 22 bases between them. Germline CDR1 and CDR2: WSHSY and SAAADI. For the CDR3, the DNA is TGCGCCAGCAGTGTAGGGCCAGGGTGGACAGAAACGCCCCAGCATTTT. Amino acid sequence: CASSVGPGWTETPQHF.

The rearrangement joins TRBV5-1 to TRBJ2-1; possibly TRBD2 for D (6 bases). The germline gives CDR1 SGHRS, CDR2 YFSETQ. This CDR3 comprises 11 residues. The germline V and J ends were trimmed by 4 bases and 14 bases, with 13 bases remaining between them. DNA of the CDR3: TGCGCCAGCAGCCTGGGGGGTAAAGAGTTCTTC. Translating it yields CASSLGGKEFF. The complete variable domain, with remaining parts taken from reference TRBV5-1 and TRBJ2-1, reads KAGVTQTPRYLIKTRGQQVTLSCSPISGHRSVSWYQQTPGQGLQFLFEYFSETQRNKGNFPGRFSGRQFSNSRSEMNVSTLELGDSALYLCASSLGGKEFFGPGTRLTVL.

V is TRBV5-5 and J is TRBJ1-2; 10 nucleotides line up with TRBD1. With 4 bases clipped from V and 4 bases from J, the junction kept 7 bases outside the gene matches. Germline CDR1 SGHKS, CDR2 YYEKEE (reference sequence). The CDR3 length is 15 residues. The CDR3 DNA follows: TGTGCCAGCAGCACCCGGGACAGGGGAAGCTATGGCTACACCTTC. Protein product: CASSTRDRGSYGYTF.

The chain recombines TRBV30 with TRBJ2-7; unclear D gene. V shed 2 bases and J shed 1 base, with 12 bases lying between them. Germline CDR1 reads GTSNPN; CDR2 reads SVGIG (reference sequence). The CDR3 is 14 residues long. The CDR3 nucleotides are TGTGCCTGGAGTTCGGGTCCTGGGTCCTACGAGCAGTACTTC. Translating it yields CAWSSGPGSYEQYF. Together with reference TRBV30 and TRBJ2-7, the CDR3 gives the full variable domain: SQTIHQWPATLVQPVGSPLSLECTVEGTSNPNLYWYRQAAGRGLQLLFYSVGIGQISSEVPQNLSASRPQDRQFILSSKKLLLSDSGFYLCAWSSGPGSYEQYFGPGTRLTVT.

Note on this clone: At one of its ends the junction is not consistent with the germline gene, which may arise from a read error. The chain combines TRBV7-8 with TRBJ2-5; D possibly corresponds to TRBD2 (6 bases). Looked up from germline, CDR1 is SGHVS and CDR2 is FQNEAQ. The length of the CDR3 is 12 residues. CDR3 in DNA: TGTGCCAGCAGCCGCTACACTAGCTCGGTGCACTTC. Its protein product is CASSRYTSSVHF.

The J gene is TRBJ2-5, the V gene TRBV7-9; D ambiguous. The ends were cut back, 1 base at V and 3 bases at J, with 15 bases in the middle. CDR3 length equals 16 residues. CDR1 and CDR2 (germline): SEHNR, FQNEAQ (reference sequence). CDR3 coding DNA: TGTGCCAGCAGCTTAGGACTTTTAGGCCAGAAAGAGACCCAGTACTTC. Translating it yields CASSLGLLGQKETQYF.

This CDR3 reads CASSLRQRTDTQYF. The CDR3 region has the DNA TGTGCCAGCAGTTTGCGACAGCGCACAGATACGCAGTATTTT. The V and J genes are TRBV28 and TRBJ2-3, with D possibly matching TRBD1 (5 bases). The CDR3 has 14 amino acids. CDR1 is MDHEN and CDR2 is SYDVKM in the germline V gene. V was clipped by 3 bases and J by 1 base, with 8 bases between them.